Below are 18 T cell receptor beta chains sequenced from a single sample in a study of T cells in localized non-small cell lung cancer. Only in-frame clones appear in the TCRdb table, and some are missing; sequencing was by immunoSEQ multiplex PCR. The data show about 61,000 clones, approximately 90% seen once. The sample was peripheral blood, taken before any cancer treatment. The receptors come from a man aged 35-69 years with stage I squamous cell lung carcinoma.

V gene TRBV29-1 combines with J gene TRBJ2-1, with TRBD2 matching 9 bases. The CDR3 has 13 residues. Trimming cost V 4 bases and J 2 bases; bases outside gene matches: 0. CDR1 and CDR2 from the germline V gene are SQVTM and ANQGSEA. The CDR3 protein is CSVGGRAYNEQFF. The CDR3 DNA sequence: TGCAGCGTTGGCGGGAGGGCCTACAATGAGCAGTTCTTC.

J is TRBJ2-4 and V is TRBV2, with D tentatively TRBD1 or TRBD2 (5 bases each). V dropped 2 bases and J dropped 5 bases, with 13 bases sitting between them. The CDR3 spans 15 residues. Germline-derived CDR1 and CDR2 are SNHLY and FYNNEI. Here the CDR3 reads CASSEPPGHQNIQYF. CDR3 DNA sequence: TGTGCCAGCAGTGAACCGCCGGGGCACCAAAACATTCAGTACTTC.

The chain joins TRBV4-3 to TRBJ2-4; 7 nucleotides agree with TRBD1. The CDR3 has 16 amino acids. From germline, CDR1 is LGHNA and CDR2 YSLEER. Trimming took 4 bases from V and 3 from J; bases not matched to a gene: 9. As DNA, the CDR3 is TGCGCCAGCAGCCCCCGACAGGGTCATGTCAAAAACATTCAGTACTTC. Translated: CASSPRQGHVKNIQYF.

This chain joins TRBV7-8 and TRBJ2-3, with D perhaps matching TRBD2 (6 bases). V was clipped by 1 base and J by 6 bases, with 20 bases between them. This CDR3 comprises 17 residues. Germline CDR1 reads SGHVS; CDR2 reads FQNEAQ. DNA of the CDR3: TGTGCCAGCAGCTTAGTGAGGCCAGGGAGGTCGAAGGATACGCAGTATTTT. It specifies CASSLVRPGRSKDTQYF.

This rearrangement joins TRBV18 to TRBJ1-3, with D possibly TRBD1 on 5 matching bases. This CDR3 is built from 15 residues. The germline V gene has CDR1 KGHSH and CDR2 LQKENI. The V end lost 5 bases, the J end lost 4 bases, and 15 bases lay between the germline ends. The CDR3 is CASSTESGRGNTIYF. CDR3 sequence (DNA): TGTGCCAGCTCAACCGAATCAGGGCGAGGAAACACCATATATTTT.

The gene calls are TRBV5-4 and TRBJ2-2, with a tentative D call TRBD2 (5 bases). Germline V CDR1 and CDR2: SGHNT, YYREEE (reference sequence). The CDR3 spans 14 residues. V was clipped by 5 bases and J by 7 bases, with 15 bases between them. The CDR3 loop reads CASRAEARDGELFF. The CDR3, as DNA: TGTGCCAGCAGAGCGGAGGCGAGGGACGGGGAGCTGTTTTTT.

This sequence joins TRBV19 and TRBJ1-3; no definite D call. V was clipped by 6 bases and J by 0 bases, with 9 bases between them. Germline CDR1 reads LNHDA; CDR2 reads SQIVND (reference sequence). The CDR3 is 14 amino acids. CDR3 protein: CASSTVRSGNTIYF. CDR3 nucleotides: TGTGCCAGTAGCACAGTCCGCTCTGGAAACACCATATATTTT.

This chain connects TRBV30 to TRBJ1-1, with TRBD1 matching 7 bases. CDR1 is GTSNPN, CDR2 SVGIG, per germline (reference sequence). The CDR3 covers 13 residues. Trimming removed 7 bases from V and 0 bases from J; junction bases left unmatched: 5. CDR3: CAFRTGVNTEAFF. Here the CDR3 DNA reads TGTGCCTTTAGGACAGGAGTGAACACTGAAGCTTTCTTT.

V and J are TRBV30 and TRBJ1-2; 9 positions match TRBD1. V trimming: 3 bases; J trimming: 6 bases; junction bases outside the gene matches: 5. Germline CDR1 and CDR2: GTSNPN and SVGIG (reference sequence). The CDR3 contains 13 residues. The CDR3 here is CAWSLDRGNGYTF. CDR3 nucleotide sequence: TGTGCCTGGAGCCTGGACAGGGGTAATGGCTACACCTTC.

This chain connects TRBV5-1 to TRBJ2-1; D possibly corresponds to TRBD2 (5 bases). The CDR3 length is 15 residues. The V gene lost 4 bases and the J gene lost 5 bases, with 16 bases spanning the gap. Germline V CDR1 and CDR2: SGHRS, YFSETQ. CDR3 nucleotides: TGCGCCAGCAGCCACGGGAACCCGAGGGACAATGAGCAGTTCTTC. Residues: CASSHGNPRDNEQFF.

The gene calls are TRBV19 and TRBJ2-7; TRBD1 agrees at 10 bases. Germline values: CDR1 LNHDA, CDR2 SQIVND (reference sequence). The CDR3 loop spans 17 amino acids. The V gene end was trimmed by 5 bases and the J gene end by 3 bases; junction bases not matched to a gene: 13. As DNA, the CDR3 is TGTGCCAGTAGTCCCGAACTCGGGACAGGGGTATTCTACGAGCAGTACTTC. Amino acid sequence: CASSPELGTGVFYEQYF.

This clone was seen only once. This chain uses TRBV11-3 with TRBJ2-3; possibly TRBD1 or TRBD2 for D (5 bases each). Per germline, CDR1 SGHNT and CDR2 YENEEA. Trimming pared 5 bases from V and 0 bases from J, leaving 15 bases between. The length of the CDR3 is 16 residues. The CDR3 loop reads CASSLAGTTSTDTQYF. As DNA, the CDR3 is TGTGCCAGCAGCCTCGCCGGGACGACTAGCACAGATACGCAGTATTTT. The variable domain in full, completed from reference TRBV11-3 and TRBJ2-3, reads EAGVVQSPRYKIIEKKQPVAFWCNPISGHNTLYWYLQNLGQGPELLIRYENEEAVDDSQLPKDRFSAERLKGVDSTLKIQPAELGDSAVYLCASSLAGTTSTDTQYFGPGTRLTVL.

The chain couples TRBV19 to TRBJ2-1, with 9 bases aligning to TRBD2. Germline V gives CDR1 LNHDA, CDR2 SQIVND (reference sequence). V was clipped by 3 bases and J by 10 bases; unmatched bases: 13. The CDR3 is made up of 16 amino acids. Written as DNA, the CDR3 is TGTGCCAGTAGTATGAGGGCGGGAGGGCCGCGAGACGAGCAGTTCTTC. As protein: CASSMRAGGPRDEQFF.

The chain carries TRBV11-2 and TRBJ2-7; D not resolved. Trimming pared 0 bases from V and 2 bases from J, leaving 17 bases between. The germline gives CDR1 SGHAT, CDR2 FQNNGV. There are 17 residues in the CDR3. The CDR3 loop is CASSLDLFRAATYEQYF. In DNA form, the CDR3 reads TGTGCCAGCAGCTTAGATCTCTTTAGGGCTGCCACCTACGAGCAGTACTTC.

The rearrangement links TRBV30 to TRBJ1-1; D possibly corresponds to TRBD1 (5 bases). The V gene's germline CDR1 is GTSNPN and CDR2 SVGIG (reference sequence). Between the trimmed V and J ends, which lost 5 bases and 4 bases, there was a span of 11 bases. The CDR3 runs 12 residues. CDR3 DNA: TGTGCCTGGGACCCAGGGTTCACTGAAGCTTTCTTT. This gives the protein CAWDPGFTEAFF.

As for this clone: One junction end does not reproduce the germline sequence, and a read error may be involved. The chain has TRBV11-2 and TRBJ1-2; 7 positions match TRBD1. The CDR3 extends over 15 amino acids. The germline gives CDR1 SGHAT, CDR2 FQNNGV. The DNA for the CDR3 is TGCGCCAGCAGCCTGGACAGGTCCCTTATGGTAGGCTACACCTTC. Translation gives CASSLDRSLMVGYTF.

The rearrangement links TRBV25-1 to TRBJ1-3; the D is unclear. V was pared by 6 bases and J by 7 bases, with 16 bases between. Germline V gene sequence: CDR1 MGHDK, CDR2 SYGVNS. This CDR3 is 14 amino acids long. Written as DNA, the CDR3 is TGTGCCAGCAGACCTCAAAGGGAAGCGAACACCATATATTTT. The encoded protein is CASRPQREANTIYF.

The rearrangement uses TRBV28 and TRBJ2-7, with 9 bases matching TRBD2. The CDR3 is 22 amino acids. CDR1 and CDR2 (germline): MDHEN, SYDVKM. V lost 6 bases and J lost 6; bases outside the gene matches: 33. Here the CDR3 reads CASRSPWAGRREREEGLAEQYF. The DNA of the CDR3 is TGTGCCAGCAGATCCCCGTGGGCAGGTCGTCGAGAGCGGGAGGAGGGTCTGGCCGAGCAGTACTTC.